This entry concerns a single TCR beta chain. The sample belongs to a study of T-cell reconstitution after alpha-beta-depleted transplantation in children. The library targeted TCRbeta and was prepared with unique molecular identifiers. TCRdb itself ran the PCR reads through MiXCR, one entry per CDR3 protein. The sample lists around 700,000 distinct CDR3 sequences, around 13% seen once, with roughly 0.77% in the top ten. The V end was cut by 1 base, the J end by 4 bases, with 19 bases between. Germline assignment: CDR1 DFQATT and CDR2 SNEGSKA (reference sequence). This CDR3 is built from 17 residues. The chain employs TRBV20-1 and TRBJ2-2; no definite D call. Sequencing was performed on PBMCs, taken before TCRalphabeta/CD19-depleted stem cell transplant. This sequence was found in a girl aged 2-10 years with congenital amegakaryocytic thrombocytopenia, due to receive a stem cell transplant. CDR3 amino acids: CSARGLSEGFVTGELFF. The CDR3 DNA reads TGCAGTGCTAGAGGGCTTTCGGAAGGGTTTGTCACCGGGGAGCTGTTTTTT.